This T cell receptor beta chain was obtained from a study of T cells after yellow fever vaccination. The germline V and J ends were trimmed by 2 bases and 0 bases, with 13 bases remaining between them. There are 16 residues in the CDR3. Germline-derived CDR1 and CDR2 are MNHEY and SVGAGI. Comments on this clonotype: Its antigen is currently unknown.

TCRdb re-called the 5' RACE reads through MiXCR, storing one row per CDR3 protein. The sample has about 74,000 distinct CDR3 sequences; around 6.9% are singletons. General study findings and limits: The secondary response was weaker, and its peak arrived faster, on day 5 versus 15. Clonotypes found in both CD4 and CD8 compartments made up a small share.

The sample here was CD8+ T cells sorted from PBMCs, taken 5 days after the first yellow fever vaccination. The J gene is TRBJ1-1, the V gene TRBV6-5; D uncertain. This clonotype originated in a man aged 18 to 29 who received the YFV17D yellow fever vaccine. The CDR3 region has the DNA TGTGCCAGCAGTTACGAAGGCGGAACCATGAACACTGAAGCTTTCTTT. It encodes CASSYEGGTMNTEAFF.